These 32 T cell receptor beta chains originate from one sample sequenced in a study of control samples from healthy donors and cancer patients. Here immunoSEQ multiplex PCR was the method, and the copy in TCRdb shows in-frame clones only, minus some. The sample has about 180,000 clones, 94% seen once. Sequencing input: blood. These receptors all stem from a woman under 30 in good health.

Turning to this clone: This sample also contains other DNA sequences that code for the same CDR3. The rearrangement links TRBV6-1 to TRBJ1-2; the D gene is possibly TRBD1 (5 bases). The CDR3 is 14 residues long. Per germline, CDR1 MNHNS and CDR2 SASEGT. The germline V and J ends were trimmed by 3 bases and 2 bases, with 10 bases remaining between them. CDR3 DNA: TGTGCCAGCAGTGAGGCAGGGAGGAACTATGGCTACACCTTC. This gives the protein CASSEAGRNYGYTF.

This clone was seen more than once but under ten times. The CDR3 DNA sequence: TGTGCCAGCAGCCAAGGTTGGCAGAACACCGGGGAGCTGTTTTTT. Amino acid sequence: CASSQGWQNTGELFF. The rearrangement joins TRBV4-2 to TRBJ2-2; D gene ambiguous. Deletions cut 1 base from V and 1 base from J, with 7 bases between. Looked up from germline, CDR1 is LGHNA and CDR2 is YNFKEQ. The CDR3 spans 15 residues.

This clone was seen only once. The CDR3 here is CASSLGPTEAFF. The CDR3 bases are TGTGCCAGCAGCTTGGGCCCCACTGAAGCTTTCTTT. The chain joins TRBV5-6 to TRBJ1-1; D gene ambiguous. Germline CDR1 SGHDT, CDR2 YYEEEE. The CDR3 covers 12 residues. V was shortened by 0 bases and J by 4 bases, with 4 bases between the two germline ends.

This chain connects TRBV6-2 or TRBV6-3 to TRBJ1-5; D remains ambiguous. Per the germline V gene, CDR1 is MNHEY and CDR2 is SVGEGT. Trimming pared 6 bases from V and 7 bases from J, leaving 16 bases between. This CDR3 is built from 14 residues. The CDR3 bases are TGTGCCAGCAGCCTATTCGGGGTCGGGCAGCCCCAGCATTTT. The encoded protein is CASSLFGVGQPQHF.

V usage is TRBV7-3 and J usage is TRBJ2-2; no clear D gene. Deletions cut 2 bases from V and 3 bases from J, with 16 bases between. The CDR3 length is 17 residues. The V gene's germline CDR1 is SGHTA and CDR2 FQGTGA. The CDR3 loop is CASSLFSHKLDTGELFF. The CDR3, as DNA: TGTGCCAGCAGCTTATTCTCCCACAAGTTAGACACCGGGGAGCTGTTTTTT. The full variable domain, rest sourced from reference TRBV7-3 and TRBJ2-2, is GAGVSQTPSNKVTEKGKYVELRCDPISGHTALYWYRQSLGQGPEFLIYFQGTGAADDSGLPNDRFFAVRPEGSVSTLKIQRTERGDSAVYLCASSLFSHKLDTGELFFGEGSRLTVL.

The rearrangement uses TRBV18 and TRBJ1-4, with no clear D. The CDR3 contains 16 residues. Trimming took off 0 bases at V and 4 bases at J, with 12 bases between the two ends. The germline CDR1 and CDR2 sequences are KGHSH and LQKENI. The CDR3 reads CASSPPYGGGNEKLFF. The CDR3 DNA follows: TGTGCCAGCTCACCACCCTACGGTGGTGGTAATGAAAAACTGTTTTTT.

The rearrangement joins TRBV6-5 to TRBJ1-2; D is uncertain. The CDR3 covers 12 residues. The germline V and J ends were trimmed by 6 bases and 4 bases, with 9 bases remaining between them. Germline CDR1 is MNHEY and CDR2 is SVGAGI. The CDR3 DNA follows: TGTGCCAGCAGCCAAGTAGCCTATGGCTACACCTTC. Residues: CASSQVAYGYTF.

The chain joins TRBV5-6 to TRBJ2-5; D unclear. This CDR3 is 15 amino acids long. Trimming shortened V by 3 bases and J by 5 bases, and 17 bases separated the two germline ends. Germline CDR1 reads SGHDT; CDR2 reads YYEEEE. CDR3 sequence: CASSSGPTEIETQYF. The CDR3 region has the DNA TGTGCCAGCAGCTCCGGACCGACTGAGATTGAGACCCAGTACTTC.

The CDR3 coding sequence is TGTGCCAGCTCCGCGGGGGAACACTATGGCTACACCTTC. This translates into CASSAGEHYGYTF. The chain links TRBV18 to TRBJ1-2; possible D gene TRBD1, 5 bases. The CDR3 loop spans 13 amino acids. Germline V gene sequence: CDR1 KGHSH, CDR2 LQKENI. V lost 6 bases, J lost 3 bases, and 11 bases lay in between.

V and J are TRBV2 and TRBJ1-3; D is uncertain. V was clipped by 2 bases and J by 1 base, with 9 bases between them. The length of the CDR3 is 15 residues. Germline CDR1 SNHLY, CDR2 FYNNEI. The CDR3 protein is CASSEYSLSGNTIYF. The CDR3 DNA follows: TGTGCCAGCAGTGAATACAGCCTTTCTGGAAACACCATATATTTT.

The V call is TRBV24-1, the J call TRBJ1-1, with D unclear. This CDR3 is 11 amino acids long. The V gene's germline CDR1 is KGHDR and CDR2 SFDVKD. Trimming pared 9 bases from V and 2 bases from J, leaving 6 bases between. The CDR3 nucleotides are TGTGCCACCCGACATAACACTGAAGCTTTCTTT. Its protein product is CATRHNTEAFF.

The chain uses TRBV5-1 and TRBJ2-2; 9 bases align to TRBD1. Germline trimming cut 5 bases from V and 7 bases from J; bases unmatched to any gene: 9. This CDR3 spans 15 amino acids. Germline values: CDR1 SGHRS, CDR2 YFSETQ. The CDR3 loop is CASRTGGAWGGELFF. Here the CDR3 DNA reads TGCGCCAGCAGAACAGGGGGCGCTTGGGGCGGGGAGCTGTTTTTT.

The chain joins TRBV2 to TRBJ1-2, with 11 bases matching TRBD1. The J segment lost 3 bases and the V segment lost 9 bases, leaving 3 bases of the junction unmatched. Germline CDR1 SNHLY, CDR2 FYNNEI. There are 13 residues in the CDR3. Here the CDR3 reads CARGQGEDYGYTF. The CDR3 bases are TGTGCCAGGGGACAGGGGGAAGACTATGGCTACACCTTC.

The CDR3 DNA is TGCAGCGTTGAATCCGGACTAGCGGGAGACGGTGAGCAGTTCTTC. It is translated as CSVESGLAGDGEQFF. V usage is TRBV29-1 and J usage is TRBJ2-1, with 13 bases aligning to TRBD2. From germline, CDR1 is SQVTM and CDR2 ANQGSEA. The CDR3 contains 15 residues. The junction had 7 bases not matched to a gene; V was cut back by 2 bases and J by 9 bases.

This clone was counted only a few times. The missing conserved phenylalanine or tryptophan at the end of this CDR3 makes a read error likely. The DNA is omitted, as the CDR3 cannot be located on it reliably, and the CDR3 follows TCRdb's listing. The CDR3 here is CASSLAGQLPTL. The chain is built from TRBV7-8 and TRBJ2-7; the table's D call, TRBD1, was not checked against the DNA. The CDR3 extends over 12 residues, inclusive of both ends. Germline V gene lookup returns CDR1 SGHVS and CDR2 FQNEAQ.

V and J are TRBV6-5 and TRBJ2-7; no firm D call. Germline-derived CDR1 and CDR2 are MNHEY and SVGAGI. The CDR3 covers 13 residues. V was clipped by 0 bases and J by 7 bases, with 10 bases between them. CDR3 nucleotides: TGTGCCAGCAGTTACTCGACATCACAGGAGCAGTACTTC. Its protein product is CASSYSTSQEQYF.

Remarks on this clone: The junction and the germline gene differ at one end; a read error may be behind it. CDR3 DNA sequence: TGTGCCAGCAGCCCTAGGGCCTTT. This sequence encodes CASSPRAF. This chain uses TRBV7-9 with TRBJ2-3, with D hard to call. This CDR3 spans 8 amino acids. In germline, CDR1 is SEHNR, CDR2 FQNEAQ (reference sequence).

This chain uses TRBV7-2 with TRBJ1-6; D uncertain. CDR1 SGHTA and CDR2 FQGNSA come from the germline V gene. Trimming removed 1 base from V and 10 bases from J, with 14 bases in between. The CDR3 is made up of 15 amino acids. The CDR3, as DNA: TGTGCCAGCAGCTTAGTTGTGGCAGGAGAATCACCCCTCCACTTT. Amino acid sequence: CASSLVVAGESPLHF.

The chain is built from TRBV4-2 and TRBJ2-1; TRBD2 agrees at 13 bases. The CDR3 length is 19 residues. Trimming cost V 2 bases and J 7 bases; bases outside gene matches: 14. CDR1 is LGHNA and CDR2 is YNFKEQ in the germline V gene. The CDR3 DNA reads as TGTGCCAGCAGCCAACCAACTATCAAACTAGCGGGGGGGCTTAATGAGCAGTTCTTC. Residues: CASSQPTIKLAGGLNEQFF.

The V gene is TRBV27, the J gene TRBJ1-6, with D unresolved. Germline CDR1 and CDR2: MNHEY and SMNVEV (reference sequence). V gave up 2 bases and J gave up 7 bases, with 12 bases separating them. This CDR3 is 15 amino acids long. CDR3 loop: CASSLKAFGNSPLHF. CDR3 sequence (DNA): TGTGCCAGCAGTTTAAAGGCCTTCGGGAATTCACCCCTCCACTTT.

This rearrangement joins TRBV11-3 to TRBJ2-7, with 8 bases identical to TRBD2. This CDR3 region has 14 residues. Trimming took 5 bases from V and 3 from J; bases not matched to a gene: 6. Germline assignment: CDR1 SGHNT and CDR2 YENEEA. The CDR3 here is CASSKSGRGYEQYF. The CDR3 nucleotides are TGTGCCAGCAGCAAAAGCGGGAGAGGCTACGAGCAGTACTTC.

The chain has TRBV5-1 and TRBJ2-1; weak D call: TRBD1 (7 bases). Trimming shortened V by 4 bases and J by 2 bases, and 13 bases separated the two germline ends. Germline values: CDR1 SGHRS, CDR2 YFSETQ. The CDR3 totals 15 residues. The CDR3 spells CASSLEGQTYNEQFF. CDR3 nucleotide sequence: TGCGCCAGCAGCCTGGAGGGACAGACCTACAATGAGCAGTTCTTC.

This chain connects TRBV28 to TRBJ1-2, with TRBD1 matching over 7 bases. The V gene's germline CDR1 is MDHEN and CDR2 SYDVKM. This CDR3 region has 13 residues. J was trimmed by 5 bases and V by 6 bases; bases with no gene match: 6. The DNA for the CDR3 is TGTGCCAGCAGCCCAGACAGGGAATATGGCTACACCTTC. This sequence encodes CASSPDREYGYTF.

The genes are TRBV6-6 and TRBJ2-3, with no clear D. The CDR3 length is 15 residues. Trimming removed 4 bases at V and 0 bases at J, with 11 bases between. The germline gives CDR1 MNHNY, CDR2 SVGAGI (reference sequence). The CDR3 nucleotides are TGTGCCAGCAGTTCCCGGACGACAAGCACAGATACGCAGTATTTT. Amino acid sequence: CASSSRTTSTDTQYF.

The chain links TRBV21-1 to TRBJ1-2. TRBV21-1 is classified as a pseudogene. CDR3 size: 14 residues. CDR3 sequence: CASSKGVDGSGYTF. CDR3 DNA: TGTGCCAGCAGCAAAGGGGTCGACGGAAGTGGCTACACCTTC.

This clone was seen a few times. CDR3 sequence: CASSDTNRGDTGELFF. CDR3 DNA sequence: TGTGCCAGCAGTGACACAAACAGGGGGGACACCGGGGAGCTGTTTTTT. The rearrangement uses TRBV6-4 and TRBJ2-2, with TRBD1 matching over 8 bases. CDR3 length: 16 amino acids. CDR1 is MRHNA, CDR2 SNTAGT, per germline. V lost 2 bases to trimming and J lost 3 bases; unmatched junction nucleotides: 5.

This clone was seen a single time. This chain joins TRBV28 and TRBJ1-2; maybe TRBD1 (6 bases). The CDR3 consists of 13 residues. Germline lookup yields CDR1 MDHEN and CDR2 SYDVKM. Trimming removed 7 bases at V and 6 bases at J, with 15 bases between. The CDR3 sequence: CASNGGRVNGYTF. The CDR3 nucleotides read TGTGCCAGCAATGGGGGGCGGGTAAATGGCTACACCTTC.

This clone was recorded only once. This chain links TRBV11-3 with TRBJ2-3; 11 nucleotides agree with TRBD2. The CDR3 totals 17 residues. V shed 5 bases, J shed 1 base, and the junction held 8 bases outside the gene matches. Germline CDR1 reads SGHNT; CDR2 reads YENEEA. The chain's CDR3 is CASSPQPLAGGTDTQYF. CDR3 bases: TGTGCCAGCAGCCCCCAACCACTAGCGGGGGGCACAGATACGCAGTATTTT.

The chain links TRBV12-3 or TRBV12-4 to TRBJ1-1, with D uncertain. V gave up 3 bases and J gave up 1 base, with 6 bases separating them. The CDR3 runs 13 residues. DNA for the CDR3: TGTGCCAGCAGTTTGGTCAGGAACACTGAAGCTTTCTTT. Translation gives CASSLVRNTEAFF.

This chain connects TRBV11-2 to TRBJ2-3; 12 bases align to TRBD2. The V and J ends lost 5 bases and 2 bases, in that order; junction bases with no gene match: 8. Germline V gene data show CDR1 as SGHAT and CDR2 as FQNNGV. The CDR3 has 17 residues. The CDR3 bases are TGTGCCAGCAGCGATCGGACTAGCGGGGACTCCACAGATACGCAGTATTTT. Translated, it gives CASSDRTSGDSTDTQYF.

The rearrangement joins TRBV7-2 to TRBJ2-5; no definite D call. The length of the CDR3 is 13 residues. Trimming cost V 1 base and J 2 bases, with 5 bases left between them. Germline V gene lookup returns CDR1 SGHTA and CDR2 FQGNSA. The CDR3 DNA reads as TGTGCCAGCAGCTTAGGACCTCAAGAGACCCAGTACTTC. This encodes CASSLGPQETQYF.

This clone showed up just a few times. The genes are TRBV13 and TRBJ2-7; the D call may be TRBD1 or TRBD2 (6 bases each). Germline values: CDR1 PRHDT, CDR2 FYEKMQ (reference sequence). Trimming took 5 bases from V and 3 from J, leaving 11 bases between them. The CDR3 sequence is 13 residues long. The CDR3 region is CASSVQGLYEQYF. Written as DNA, the CDR3 is TGTGCCAGCAGCGTACAGGGACTCTACGAGCAGTACTTC.